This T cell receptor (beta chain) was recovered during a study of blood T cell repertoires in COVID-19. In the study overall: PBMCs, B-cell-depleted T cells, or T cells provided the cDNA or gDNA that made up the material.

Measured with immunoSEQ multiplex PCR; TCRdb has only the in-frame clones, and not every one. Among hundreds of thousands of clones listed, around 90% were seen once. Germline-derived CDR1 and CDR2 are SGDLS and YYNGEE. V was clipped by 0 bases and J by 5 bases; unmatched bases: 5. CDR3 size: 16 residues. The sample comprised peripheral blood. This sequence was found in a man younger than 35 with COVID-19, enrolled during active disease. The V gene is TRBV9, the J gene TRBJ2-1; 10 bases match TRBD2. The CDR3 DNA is TGTGCCAGCAGCGTAGGACATAGCGGGGGGAACAATGAGCAGTTCTTC. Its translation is CASSVGHSGGNNEQFF.